This entry features one T cell receptor (beta chain) sequence. Its antigen is undetermined. This entry comes from a study of T cell responses to AZD1222 COVID-19 vaccine. The study, taken as a whole, reports: The study reported that nearly half of spike-specific TCRs target unmutated variant regions.

The germline gives CDR1 ENHRY, CDR2 SYGVKD. The CDR3 covers 13 residues. V lost 6 bases and J 5 bases, leaving 13 bases between the germline ends. TCRdb keeps only in-frame clones here, not all; method: immunoSEQ multiplex PCR. The top ten hold roughly 4% of the sample, which has about 180,000 clones, 85% to 90% seen once. The source is an adult who received the MenACWY meningococcal vaccine as a control. The rearrangement joins TRBV10-3 to TRBJ1-1, with D possibly matching TRBD1 (5 bases). Sequenced here: peripheral blood, sampled 28 days after the second dose of the MenACWY control vaccine. CDR3 DNA sequence: TGTGCCATCAGGGGCGGAGGGGAGACTGAAGCTTTCTTT. Its protein product is CAIRGGGETEAFF.